This T cell receptor beta chain was sequenced in a study of CD8 T cells in Susac syndrome. Susac syndrome patients met recently defined diagnostic criteria for definite or probable disease. TEMRA cells were enriched by FACS, while CD8+ and CD4+ T cells were obtained through a negative isolation that was performed magnetically. Study-level results: A relatively small number of individuals underwent TCR sequencing and HLA analysis. Across the total CD8+ repertoires, 15 to 20 Susac-specific public clones were detected, and across the CD8+ TEMRA repertoires, several such clones were detected.

Reverse transcription of roughly 0.5 to 1 ug RNA used random hexamers. TCRdb processed the immunoSEQ multiplex PCR reads anew with MiXCR; each CDR3 protein has one entry. The sample lists about 83,000 distinct CDR3 sequences; around 96% were seen once. The length of the CDR3 is 15 residues. The V and J ends lost 6 bases and 6 bases, in that order; junction bases with no gene match: 14. Per germline, CDR1 SQVTM and CDR2 ANQGSEA. For this clonotype: Its specificity is unknown.

The specimen sequenced was CD8+ T cells from PBMCs. The rearrangement joins TRBV29-1 to TRBJ2-1; 7 bases fit TRBD2. This sequence was found in a human donor with Susac syndrome. The CDR3 sequence: CSVQGGAGEVNEQFF. CDR3 bases: TGCAGCGTCCAGGGAGGGGCGGGAGAGGTCAATGAGCAGTTCTTC.